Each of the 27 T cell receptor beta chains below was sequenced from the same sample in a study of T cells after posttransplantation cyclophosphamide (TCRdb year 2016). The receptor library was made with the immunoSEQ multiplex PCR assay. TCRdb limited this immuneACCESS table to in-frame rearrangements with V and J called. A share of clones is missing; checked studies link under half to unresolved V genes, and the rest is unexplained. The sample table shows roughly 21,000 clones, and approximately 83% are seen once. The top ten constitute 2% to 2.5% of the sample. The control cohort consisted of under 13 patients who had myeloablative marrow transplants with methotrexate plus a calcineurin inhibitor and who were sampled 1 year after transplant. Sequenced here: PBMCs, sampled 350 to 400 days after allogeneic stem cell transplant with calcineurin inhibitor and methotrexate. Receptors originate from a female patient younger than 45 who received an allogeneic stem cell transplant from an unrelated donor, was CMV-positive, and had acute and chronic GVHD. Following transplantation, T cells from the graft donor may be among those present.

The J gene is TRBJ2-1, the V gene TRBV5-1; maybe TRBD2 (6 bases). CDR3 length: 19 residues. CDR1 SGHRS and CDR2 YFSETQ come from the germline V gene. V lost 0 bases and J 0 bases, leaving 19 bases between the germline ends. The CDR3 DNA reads TGCGCCAGCAGCTTGGCCGTAGCGGAGCGGGCCAGCTCCTACAATGAGCAGTTCTTC. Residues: CASSLAVAERASSYNEQFF.

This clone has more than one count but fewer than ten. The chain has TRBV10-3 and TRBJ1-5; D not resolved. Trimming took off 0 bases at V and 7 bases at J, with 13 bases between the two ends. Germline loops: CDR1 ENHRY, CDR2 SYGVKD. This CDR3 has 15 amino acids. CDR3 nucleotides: TGTGCCATCAGTGAGTCTGGTCGGGGAATACAGCCCCAGCATTTT. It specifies CAISESGRGIQPQHF.

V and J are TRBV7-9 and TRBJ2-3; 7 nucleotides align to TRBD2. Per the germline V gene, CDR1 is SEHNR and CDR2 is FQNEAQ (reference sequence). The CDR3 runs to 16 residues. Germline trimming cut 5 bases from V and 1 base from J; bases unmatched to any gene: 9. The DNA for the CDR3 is TGTGCCAGCAGCACCACAGCCGCGGGGGGCACAGATACGCAGTATTTT. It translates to CASSTTAAGGTDTQYF.

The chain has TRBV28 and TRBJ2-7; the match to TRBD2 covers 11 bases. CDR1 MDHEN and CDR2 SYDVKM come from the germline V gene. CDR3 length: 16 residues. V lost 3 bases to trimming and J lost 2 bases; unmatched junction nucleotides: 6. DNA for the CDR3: TGTGCCAGCAGTTTCACCGGGACTAGCGGTACCTACGAGCAGTACTTC. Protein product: CASSFTGTSGTYEQYF.

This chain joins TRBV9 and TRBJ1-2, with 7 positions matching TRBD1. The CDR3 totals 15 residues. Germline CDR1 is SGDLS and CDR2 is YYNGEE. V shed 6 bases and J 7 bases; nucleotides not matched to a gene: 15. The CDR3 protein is CASNPQGGPLGGYTF. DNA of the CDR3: TGTGCCAGCAACCCTCAGGGGGGACCCCTTGGTGGCTACACCTTC.

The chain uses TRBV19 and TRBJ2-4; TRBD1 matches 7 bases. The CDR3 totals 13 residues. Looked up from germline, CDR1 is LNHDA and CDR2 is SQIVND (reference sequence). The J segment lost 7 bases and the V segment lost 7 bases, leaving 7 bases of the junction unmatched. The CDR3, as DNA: TGTGCCAGTATTGGGCAGGGGGTCAACATTCAGTACTTC. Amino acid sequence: CASIGQGVNIQYF.

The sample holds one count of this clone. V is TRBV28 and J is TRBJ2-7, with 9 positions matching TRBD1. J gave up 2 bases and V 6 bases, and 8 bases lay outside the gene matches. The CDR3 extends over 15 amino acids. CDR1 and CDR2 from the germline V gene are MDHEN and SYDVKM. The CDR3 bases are TGTGCCAGCAGCTCTCGACAGGGGGGGACCTACGAGCAGTACTTC. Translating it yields CASSSRQGGTYEQYF.

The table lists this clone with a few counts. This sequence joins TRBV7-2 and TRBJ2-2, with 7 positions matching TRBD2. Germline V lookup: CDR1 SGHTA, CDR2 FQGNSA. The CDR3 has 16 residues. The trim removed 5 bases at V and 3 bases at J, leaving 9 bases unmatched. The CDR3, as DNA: TGTGCCAGCAGCCCAGGCGGGGCGGGAGACACCGGGGAGCTGTTTTTT. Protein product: CASSPGGAGDTGELFF.

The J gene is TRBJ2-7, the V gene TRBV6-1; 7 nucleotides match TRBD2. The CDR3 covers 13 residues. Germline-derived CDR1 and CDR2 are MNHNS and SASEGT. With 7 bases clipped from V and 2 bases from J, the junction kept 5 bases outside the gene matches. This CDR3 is CASIERGTYEQYF. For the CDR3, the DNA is TGTGCCAGCATCGAGCGGGGCACCTACGAGCAGTACTTC.

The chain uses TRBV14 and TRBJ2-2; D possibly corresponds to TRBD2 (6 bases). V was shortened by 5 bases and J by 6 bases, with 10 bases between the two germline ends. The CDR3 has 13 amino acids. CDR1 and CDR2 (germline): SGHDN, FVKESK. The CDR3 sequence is CASSSTGAGELFF. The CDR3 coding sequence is TGTGCCAGCAGCTCCACGGGGGCCGGGGAGCTGTTTTTT.

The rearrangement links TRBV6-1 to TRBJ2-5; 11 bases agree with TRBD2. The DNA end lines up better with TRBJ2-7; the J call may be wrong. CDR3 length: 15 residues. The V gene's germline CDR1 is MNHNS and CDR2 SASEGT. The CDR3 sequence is CASSEVAGGRYEQYF. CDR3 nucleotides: TGTGCCAGCAGTGAAGTAGCGGGGGGGCGGTACGAGCAGTACTTC.

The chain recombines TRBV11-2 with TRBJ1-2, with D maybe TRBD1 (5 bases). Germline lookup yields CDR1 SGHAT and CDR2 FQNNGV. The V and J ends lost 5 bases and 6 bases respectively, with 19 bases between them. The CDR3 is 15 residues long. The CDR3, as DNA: TGTGCCAGCAGCCCTTACCCCCAGGGAACGGATGGCTACACCTTC. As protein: CASSPYPQGTDGYTF.

The CDR3 region is CASSSPLHYGYTF. CDR3 DNA sequence: TGTGCCAGCAGCTCCCCCCTACACTATGGCTACACCTTC. V and J are TRBV7-9 and TRBJ1-2; D unclear. Trimming stripped 4 bases from V and 3 bases from J, with 9 bases between. CDR1 is SEHNR and CDR2 is FQNEAQ in the germline V gene (reference sequence). This CDR3 region has 13 residues.

Here the CDR3 DNA reads TGTGCCTGGAATCCGGGACAGGAAGAGACCCAGTACTTC. It specifies CAWNPGQEETQYF. The V and J genes are TRBV30 and TRBJ2-5, with TRBD1 matching 8 bases. Looked up from germline, CDR1 is GTSNPN and CDR2 is SVGIG (reference sequence). This CDR3 is built from 13 residues. The junction had 4 bases not matched to a gene; V was cut back by 4 bases and J by 3 bases.

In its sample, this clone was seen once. The CDR3: CAMIPGNGYTF. The CDR3 DNA reads as TGTGCGATGATTCCGGGGAATGGCTACACCTTC. This chain links TRBV30 with TRBJ1-2; D gene ambiguous. Germline lookup yields CDR1 GTSNPN and CDR2 SVGIG (reference sequence). CDR3 size: 11 residues.

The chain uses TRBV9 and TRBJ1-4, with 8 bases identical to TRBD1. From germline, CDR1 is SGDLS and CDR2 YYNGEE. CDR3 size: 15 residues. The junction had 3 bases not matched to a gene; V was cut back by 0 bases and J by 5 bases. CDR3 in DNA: TGTGCCAGCAGCGTAGCGGACAGGGAGAATGAAAAACTGTTTTTT. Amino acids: CASSVADRENEKLFF.

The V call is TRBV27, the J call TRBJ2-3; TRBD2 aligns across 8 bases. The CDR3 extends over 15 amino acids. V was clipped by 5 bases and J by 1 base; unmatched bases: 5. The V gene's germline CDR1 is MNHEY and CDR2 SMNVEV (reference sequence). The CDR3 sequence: CASSTRLARTDTQYF. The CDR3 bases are TGTGCCAGCAGTACCCGACTAGCGCGCACAGATACGCAGTATTTT.

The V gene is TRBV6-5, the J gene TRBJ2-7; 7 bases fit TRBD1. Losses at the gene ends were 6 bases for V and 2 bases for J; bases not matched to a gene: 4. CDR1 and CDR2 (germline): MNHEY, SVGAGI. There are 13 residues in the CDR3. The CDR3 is CASSPDRTYEQYF. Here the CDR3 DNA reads TGTGCCAGCAGCCCGGACAGGACCTACGAGCAGTACTTC.

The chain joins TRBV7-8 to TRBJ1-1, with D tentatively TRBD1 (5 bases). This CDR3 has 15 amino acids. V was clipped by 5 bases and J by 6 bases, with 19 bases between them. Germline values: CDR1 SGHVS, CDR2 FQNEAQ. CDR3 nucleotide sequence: TGTGCCAGCAGCCAGAGGACAAACCAAGGCGCTGAAGCTTTCTTT. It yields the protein CASSQRTNQGAEAFF.

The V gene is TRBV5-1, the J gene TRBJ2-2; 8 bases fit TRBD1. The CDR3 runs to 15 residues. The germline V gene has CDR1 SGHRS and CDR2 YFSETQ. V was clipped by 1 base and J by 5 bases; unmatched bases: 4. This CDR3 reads CASSLQGAATGELFF. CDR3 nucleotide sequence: TGCGCCAGCAGCTTGCAGGGGGCGGCGACCGGGGAGCTGTTTTTT.

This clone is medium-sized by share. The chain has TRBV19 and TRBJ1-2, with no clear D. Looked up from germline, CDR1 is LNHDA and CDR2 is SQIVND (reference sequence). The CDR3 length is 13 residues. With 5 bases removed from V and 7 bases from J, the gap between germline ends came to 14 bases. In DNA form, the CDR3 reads TGTGCCAGTAGTCCCGAAGGACTCAGTGGCTACACCTTC. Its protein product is CASSPEGLSGYTF.

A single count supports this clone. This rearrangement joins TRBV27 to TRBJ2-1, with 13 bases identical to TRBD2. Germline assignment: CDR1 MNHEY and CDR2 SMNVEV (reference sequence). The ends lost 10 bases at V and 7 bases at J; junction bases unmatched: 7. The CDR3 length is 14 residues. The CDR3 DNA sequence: TGTGCCACCGCGGGACTAGCGGGAAAAAATGAGCAGTTCTTC. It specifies CATAGLAGKNEQFF.

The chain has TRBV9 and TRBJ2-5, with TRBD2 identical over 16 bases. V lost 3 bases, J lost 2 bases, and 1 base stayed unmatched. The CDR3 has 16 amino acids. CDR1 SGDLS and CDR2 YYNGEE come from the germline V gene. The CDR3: CASSGGLAGGQETQYF. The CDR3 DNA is TGTGCCAGCAGCGGGGGACTAGCGGGGGGGCAAGAGACCCAGTACTTC.

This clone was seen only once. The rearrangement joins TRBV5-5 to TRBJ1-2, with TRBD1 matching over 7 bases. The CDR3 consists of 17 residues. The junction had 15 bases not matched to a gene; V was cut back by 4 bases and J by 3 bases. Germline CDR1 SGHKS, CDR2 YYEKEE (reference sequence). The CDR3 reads CASSASFPGQRYYGYTF. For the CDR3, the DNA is TGTGCCAGCAGCGCCTCTTTTCCGGGACAGAGATACTATGGCTACACCTTC. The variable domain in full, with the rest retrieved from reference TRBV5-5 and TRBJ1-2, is DAGVTQSPTHLIKTRGQQVTLRCSPISGHKSVSWYQQVLGQGPQFIFQYYEKEERGRGNFPDRFSARQFPNYSSELNVNALLLGDSALYLCASSASFPGQRYYGYTFGSGTRLTVV.

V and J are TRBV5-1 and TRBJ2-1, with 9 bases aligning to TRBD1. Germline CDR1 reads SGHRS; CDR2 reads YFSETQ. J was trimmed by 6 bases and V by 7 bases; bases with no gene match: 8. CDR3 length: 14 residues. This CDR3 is CASGRDREGNEQFF. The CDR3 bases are TGCGCCAGCGGCCGGGACAGGGAGGGCAATGAGCAGTTCTTC.

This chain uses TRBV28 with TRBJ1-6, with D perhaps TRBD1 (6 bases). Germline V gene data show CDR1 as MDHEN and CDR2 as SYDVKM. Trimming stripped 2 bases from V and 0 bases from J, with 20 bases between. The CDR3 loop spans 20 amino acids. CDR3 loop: CASSLGSRRGASSYNSPLHF. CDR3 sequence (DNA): TGTGCCAGCAGTTTAGGTTCAAGACGGGGGGCGAGCTCCTATAATTCACCCCTCCACTTT.

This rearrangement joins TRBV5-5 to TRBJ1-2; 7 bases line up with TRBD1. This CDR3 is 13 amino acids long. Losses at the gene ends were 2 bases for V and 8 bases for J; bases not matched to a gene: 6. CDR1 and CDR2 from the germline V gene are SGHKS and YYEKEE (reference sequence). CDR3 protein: CASSLEQGLGYTF. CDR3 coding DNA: TGTGCCAGCAGCTTAGAACAGGGGCTAGGCTACACCTTC.